This is a list of T cell receptor beta chains from one sample in a study of CD8 T cells in Susac syndrome. Each CDR3 protein gets one entry after TCRdb re-called the immunoSEQ multiplex PCR reads with MiXCR. The sample gives around 190,000 distinct CDR3 sequences, around 95% of which show up once; 0.08% to 0.11% is in the top ten. Sequencing was done on a sample of CD4+ T cells from PBMCs. The receptors originated from a human donor in good health. CDR3s include the opening cysteine and the closing phenylalanine or tryptophan. D genes are given only for firm matches. Clone size appears in some rows only: once, few, many, or a class for an expanded clone.

TRBV15	once	NA	TRBJ2-1	TGTGCCACCAGCAGAGACTACAATGAGCAGTTCTTC	CATSRDYNEQFF
TRBV3-1	NA	NA	TRBJ1-4	TGTGCCAGCAGCCAAGCGGGCTATAATGAAAAACTGTTTTTT	CASSQAGYNEKLFF
TRBV3-1	once	NA	TRBJ2-5	TGTGCCAGCAGCGCGGCGGCGGCGCAAAATGGGGAGACCCAGTACTTC	CASSAAAAQNGETQYF
TRBV19	NA	NA	TRBJ1-1	TGTGCCAGTAGCTTATACGGCGGGGTAAGCACTGAAGCTTTCTTT	CASSLYGGVSTEAFF
TRBV3-1	NA	NA	TRBJ2-3	TGTGCCAGCAGCCAAGATGTCGGTACGCAGTATTTT	CASSQDVGTQYF
TRBV12-3/TRBV12-4	NA	NA	TRBJ2-4	TGTGCCAGCAGTAACTACAGGCTCATAGCCAAAAACATTCAGTACTTC	CASSNYRLIAKNIQYF
TRBV5-6	NA	TRBD1	TRBJ1-5	TGTGCCAGCAGGGACAGGAATAGCAATCAGCCCCAGCATTTT	CASRDRNSNQPQHF
TRBV30	NA	NA	TRBJ1-5	TGTGCCTGGAGTGTACAGGATAGGGAGCCCCAGCATTTT	CAWSVQDREPQHF
TRBV20-1	NA	NA	TRBJ1-2	TGCAGTGCTAGAGGAGGGGGGCTTAGCTATGGCTACACCTTC	CSARGGGLSYGYTF
TRBV20-1	NA	TRBD1	TRBJ2-4	TGCAGTGCCAACACCGGGACAGGGGAGAACATTCAGTACTTC	CSANTGTGENIQYF
TRBV24-1	NA	TRBD2	TRBJ2-1	TGTGCCACCAGTGATGTGGGACTAGCGGGAGGGTATGAGCAGTTCTTC	CATSDVGLAGGYEQFF
TRBV10-3	NA	NA	TRBJ2-3	TGTGCCATCAGTCCGGACAGAGATACGCAGTATTTT	CAISPDRDTQYF
TRBV20-1	NA	TRBD1	TRBJ1-1	TGCAGTGCTAGAGACTCGGTAGGGGGCAAAGAAGCTTTCTTT	CSARDSVGGKEAFF
TRBV18	NA	NA	TRBJ1-2	TGTGCCAGCTCACCAACCCCGCGACAGGCTTATGGCTACACCTTC	CASSPTPRQAYGYTF
TRBV6-5	NA	TRBD1	TRBJ1-2	TGTGCCAGCAGTTCTCGGAGGGATGGGACAGGGAACTTCTATGGCTACACCTTC	CASSSRRDGTGNFYGYTF
TRBV6-2/TRBV6-3	NA	TRBD1	TRBJ2-4	TGTGCCAGCAGCCGACCGGGACAGCAAAACATTCAGTACTTC	CASSRPGQQNIQYF
TRBV29-1	NA	TRBD1	TRBJ2-5	TGCAGCGCCAGCCCGGACAGGGCTGGAGAGACCCAGTACTTC	CSASPDRAGETQYF
TRBV12-3/TRBV12-4	NA	TRBD2	TRBJ2-3	TGTGCCAGCAGCCGGACTAGCGGGAGTAGTGGAGATACGCAGTATTTT	CASSRTSGSSGDTQYF
TRBV7-9	NA	NA	TRBJ2-3	TGTGCCAGCAGCTCAAGGAGGGGTACGCAGTATTTT	CASSSRRGTQYF
TRBV6-5	NA	TRBD1	TRBJ1-4	TGTGCCAGCAGAACCCGGGACAGAACTGAAAAACTGTTTTTT	CASRTRDRTEKLFF
TRBV24-1	NA	NA	TRBJ2-1	TGTGCCACCAGTCCTGGGAGGGGGCCGGGAGATGAGCAGTTCTTC	CATSPGRGPGDEQFF
TRBV2	NA	TRBD1	TRBJ2-5	TGTGCCGCCGTTAAAGACAGGGGCCAAGAGACCCAGTACTTC	CAAVKDRGQETQYF
TRBV20-1	NA	NA	TRBJ1-4	TGCAGTGCTAGAGTCGGAGTGGTGCGGGAACTGTTTTTT	CSARVGVVRELFF
TRBV23-1	NA	NA	TRBJ2-2	TGCGCCAGCAGTCAGAGGTTGGAGACCGGGGAGCTGTTTTTT	CASSQRLETGELFF
TRBV6-1	NA	NA	TRBJ2-1	TGTGCCAGCAGACCTTACTACGGGGACTCCTACAATGAGCAGTTCTTC	CASRPYYGDSYNEQFF
TRBV5-1	few	NA	TRBJ2-1	TGCGCCAGCTTGACCGACTCCTACAATGAGCAGTTCTTC	CASLTDSYNEQFF